This is a list of T cell receptor beta chains from one sample in a study of tumor-infiltrating lymphocytes in localized non-small cell lung cancer. The assay was immunoSEQ multiplex PCR, and TCRdb's table has in-frame clones only and misses some. The repertoire holds 5,500 to 8,000 clones, with less than 75% as singletons. Material for sequencing was lung tumor tissue. These receptors were taken from a human donor with non-small cell lung cancer. CDR3s include the opening cysteine and the closing phenylalanine or tryptophan. D genes are given only for firm matches. Expanded clones get a size class; other rows say once, few or many, or leave the size out.

CDR3 length,clone size,J gene,V gene,D gene,CDR3 DNA,CDR3 protein
15,.,TRBJ2-7,TRBV18,TRBD1,TGTGCCAGCTCACCCGGGACAGGGTTCAGTCGCGAGCAGTACTTC,CASSPGTGFSREQYF
13,.,TRBJ1-5,TRBV7-2,.,TGTGCCAGCAGCCGGGACAGCAATCAGCCCCAGCATTTT,CASSRDSNQPQHF
15,once,TRBJ2-1,TRBV5-1,TRBD1,TGCGCCAGCAGCGTGGTGGACAGGGCTTCGGGTGAGCAGTTCTTC,CASSVVDRASGEQFF
13,.,TRBJ2-5,TRBV5-1,TRBD2,TGCGCCAGCAGTCGCGGGGGGGCGGAGACCCAGTACTTC,CASSRGGAETQYF
14,.,TRBJ2-7,TRBV7-8,.,TGTGCCAGCAGCTCACCTCCGCGTTCCTACGAGCAGTACTTC,CASSSPPRSYEQYF
15,few,TRBJ1-2,TRBV6-6,TRBD1,TGTGCCATCAATCTCCGGGACAGCATGAACTATGGCTACACCTTC,CAINLRDSMNYGYTF
15,.,TRBJ2-7,TRBV6-6,.,TGTGCCAGCAGTTACTCGGGGACGGGGAGCTACGAGCAGTACTTC,CASSYSGTGSYEQYF
11,.,TRBJ1-2,TRBV6-1,.,TGTGCCAGCAGTGAAGGAGGGCCAGGCACCTTC,CASSEGGPGTF
17,.,TRBJ1-3,TRBV7-8,TRBD1,TGTGCCAGCAGCCTCTCGGGACAGGGAATCTCTGGAAACACCATATATTTT,CASSLSGQGISGNTIYF
13,.,TRBJ1-5,TRBV30,TRBD1,TGTGCCTGGGGGGACAGGGGAATATCGGCCCAGCATTTT,CAWGDRGISAQHF
14,.,TRBJ2-7,TRBV6-1,TRBD1,TGTGCCCATACCCCGGGACAGGGCTCCTACGAGCAGTACTTC,CAHTPGQGSYEQYF
17,.,TRBJ1-4,TRBV4-1,.,TGCGCCAGCAGCCCGGGACCGGGACAAGCTGCTAATGAAAAACTGTTTTTT,CASSPGPGQAANEKLFF
11,.,TRBJ2-1,TRBV11-2,.,TGTGCCAGCAGCTACGGGGATGAGCAGTTCTTC,CASSYGDEQFF
12,.,TRBJ2-1,TRBV11-2,.,TGTGCCAGCAGCAACTACGACAATGAGCAGTTCTTC,CASSNYDNEQFF
14,.,TRBJ2-2,TRBV30,TRBD2,TGTGCCTGGAGTCGACTAGCGGCCACCGGGGAGCTGTTTTTT,CAWSRLAATGELFF
12,few,TRBJ1-6,TRBV6-5,.,TGTGCCAGCAGTCAAGCTGCTTCACCCCTCCACTTT,CASSQAASPLHF
15,few,TRBJ1-5,TRBV30,.,TGTGCCTGGAGTGCCCTGGGAAGGGCGAATCAGCCCCAGCATTTT,CAWSALGRANQPQHF